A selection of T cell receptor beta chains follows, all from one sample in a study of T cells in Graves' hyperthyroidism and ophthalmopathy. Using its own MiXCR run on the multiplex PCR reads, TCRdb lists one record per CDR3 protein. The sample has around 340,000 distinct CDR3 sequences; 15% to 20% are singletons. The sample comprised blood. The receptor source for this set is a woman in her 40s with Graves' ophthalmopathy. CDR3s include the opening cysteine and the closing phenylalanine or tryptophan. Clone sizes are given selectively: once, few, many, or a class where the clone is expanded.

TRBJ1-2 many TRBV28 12 CASSFGLLGVEF
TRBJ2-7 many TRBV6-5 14 CASSSGEGTYEQYF
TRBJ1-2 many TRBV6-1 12 CASSRTGKGYTF
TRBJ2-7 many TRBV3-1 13 CASSQDPYYEQYF
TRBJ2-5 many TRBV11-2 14 CASSFRRTQETQYF
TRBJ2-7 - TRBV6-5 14 CASSWSVLIYEQYF
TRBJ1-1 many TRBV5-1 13 CASSLIPDSQAFF
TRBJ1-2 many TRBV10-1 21 CARPGDRAGTAPPSLSYGYTF
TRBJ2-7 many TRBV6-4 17 CASSDPSRRTELYEQYF
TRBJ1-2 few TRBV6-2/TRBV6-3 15 CASRQGQTRGYGYTF
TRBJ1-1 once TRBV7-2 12 CASSFTGQEAFF
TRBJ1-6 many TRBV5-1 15 CASSLETGVNSPLYF
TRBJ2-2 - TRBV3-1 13 CASSSRQAGELFF
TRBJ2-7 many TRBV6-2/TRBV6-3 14 CASIDLAGTYEQYF
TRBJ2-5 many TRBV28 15 CASSHKREGLGTQYF
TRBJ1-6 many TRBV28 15 CASTEGQGGDSPLHF
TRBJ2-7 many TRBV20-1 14 CSAPAVWGAHEQYF
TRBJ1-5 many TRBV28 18 CASSTGGRRKDSNQPQHF
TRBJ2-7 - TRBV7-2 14 CASSLGNLWYEQYF
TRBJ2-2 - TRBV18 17 CASSPTGPGGSTGELFF
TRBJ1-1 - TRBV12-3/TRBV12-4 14 CTSSLQGGGTEAFF
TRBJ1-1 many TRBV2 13 CASKITGGSEAFF
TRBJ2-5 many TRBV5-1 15 CASSSGTSGQETQYF
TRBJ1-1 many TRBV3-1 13 CASSRIGDTEAFF
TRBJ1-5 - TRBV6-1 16 CASRETGGGGNQPQHF
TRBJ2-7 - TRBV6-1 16 CASSEALPDRGYEQYF
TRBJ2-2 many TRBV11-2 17 CASSLDRGTTRLGELFF
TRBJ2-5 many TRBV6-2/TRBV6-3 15 CASRESGRGEETQYF
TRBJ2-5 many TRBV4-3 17 CASSQSLAALSQETQYF
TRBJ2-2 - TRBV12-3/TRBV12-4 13 CASRRDHTGELFF
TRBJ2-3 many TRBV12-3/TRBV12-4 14 CASSLVSAVDTQYF
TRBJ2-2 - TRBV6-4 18 CASTVNGVWTGPTGELFF
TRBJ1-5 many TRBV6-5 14 CASSLRHPNQPQHF